This entry features one T cell receptor (beta chain) sequence. Its antigen is unknown. Per germline, CDR1 SGHRS and CDR2 YFSETQ. The CDR3 spans 14 residues. V lost 2 bases to trimming and J lost 7 bases, with 13 bases between them. The authors made TCR beta libraries by quantitative 5'-RACE with molecular barcodes. One entry per CDR3 protein results from TCRdb running MiXCR on the 5' RACE reads. This sample has fewer than 400,000 distinct CDR3 sequences, with under 15% found just once. This entry comes from a study of CD8 T cells in ankylosing spondylitis. Whole-study results and caveats: Disease-linked clones were reportedly significantly enriched in matched ankylosing spondylitis synovial fluid. Reactive arthritis synovial fluid and blood were previously reported to contain some motif variants. A TCR beta motif made of fewer than ten highly homologous variants seemed typical of ankylosing spondylitis blood.

The chain links TRBV5-1 to TRBJ2-1; D is tentatively TRBD1 or TRBD2 (7 bases each). This receptor was identified in a male donor with ankylosing spondylitis or in good health (not recorded which). The sequenced sample was blood, either unsorted or a sorted T cell fraction (not recorded which). The CDR3 region has the DNA TGCGCCAGCAGCTTCCAGCAGGGGGGGAATGAGCAGTTCTTC. It encodes CASSFQQGGNEQFF. Full variable domain (remainder filled in from reference TRBV5-1 and TRBJ2-1): KAGVTQTPRYLIKTRGQQVTLSCSPISGHRSVSWYQQTPGQGLQFLFEYFSETQRNKGNFPGRFSGRQFSNSRSEMNVSTLELGDSALYLCASSFQQGGNEQFFGPGTRLTVL.